The clone carrying this T cell receptor (beta chain) was counted a few times. The data originate from a study of identical twins. TCRdb re-called the 5' RACE reads with MiXCR, one entry per CDR3 protein. The repertoire has about 730,000 distinct CDR3 sequences, 21% of them found once; the top ten carry roughly 4.3%. Germline assignment: CDR1 SEHNR and CDR2 FQNEAQ (reference sequence). V was pared by 3 bases and J by 5 bases, with 7 bases of the junction left unmatched. The CDR3 length is 16 residues. These sequences were also reported in another study, on T cells expressing NK-cell markers.

The sample consisted of PBMCs. This sequence joins TRBV7-9 and TRBJ2-5; 12 nucleotides agree with TRBD2. The receptor's source is a woman aged 18-35 years in good health. CDR3 sequence: CASSLTSGRLRETQYF. The CDR3 nucleotides read TGTGCCAGCAGCTTGACTAGCGGGAGACTGAGGGAGACCCAGTACTTC.